A selection of T cell receptor beta chains follows, all from one sample in a study of Ad26.COV2.S vaccination and SARS-CoV-2 variants. The assay was immunoSEQ multiplex PCR, and TCRdb's table has in-frame clones only and misses some. This repertoire shows some 450,000 clones, less than 95% found once; its top ten account for about 4.1%. Sequenced material: peripheral blood, taken in a trial of Ad26.COV2.S vaccine versus placebo. The source of these receptors is a person aged 18-65 years who received the Ad26.COV2.S COVID-19 vaccine or a placebo. Each CDR3 is given with its conserved first and last residue. A D gene is named only where the DNA matches it firmly. Size is stated for part of the rows, as once, few or many counts, or as a class when the clone is expanded.

clone_size: .; d_call: .; v_call: TRBV5-4; j_call: TRBJ2-7; cdr3_nt: TGTGCCAGCAGCTCCCCGGGACGGCCCTACGAGCAGTACTTC; cdr3_aa: CASSSPGRPYEQYF
clone_size: .; d_call: .; v_call: TRBV11-3; j_call: TRBJ1-3; cdr3_nt: TGTGCCAGCAGTTCCGGACAGGGAAACACCATATATTTT; cdr3_aa: CASSSGQGNTIYF
clone_size: .; d_call: TRBD1; v_call: TRBV13; j_call: TRBJ2-2; cdr3_nt: TGTGCCAGCAGCTTAGCGATTGACCCATTCAGGGGGCGGAACACCGGGGAGCTGTTTTTT; cdr3_aa: CASSLAIDPFRGRNTGELFF
clone_size: .; d_call: TRBD2; v_call: TRBV6-5; j_call: TRBJ2-7; cdr3_nt: TGTGCCAGCAGGACTGGACTAGCGGGAGGGGGTGAGCAGTACTTC; cdr3_aa: CASRTGLAGGGEQYF
clone_size: .; d_call: TRBD2; v_call: TRBV27; j_call: TRBJ2-1; cdr3_nt: TGTGCCAGCAGTTTTTCGGGATGGAGGGAGGGGTACAATGAGCAGTTCTTC; cdr3_aa: CASSFSGWREGYNEQFF
clone_size: .; d_call: .; v_call: TRBV9; j_call: TRBJ2-5; cdr3_nt: TGTGCCAGCAGCGAGGCGTTCGGCGAGACCCAGTACTTC; cdr3_aa: CASSEAFGETQYF
clone_size: .; d_call: TRBD1; v_call: TRBV5-6; j_call: TRBJ2-1; cdr3_nt: TGTGCCAGCAGCCCCCGACAGGGAAGCTCCTACAATGAGCAGTTCTTC; cdr3_aa: CASSPRQGSSYNEQFF
clone_size: .; d_call: .; v_call: TRBV11-2; j_call: TRBJ2-5; cdr3_nt: TGTGCCAGCAGCTTTCCCAGACTAGTGAGCCAAGAGACCCAGTACTTC; cdr3_aa: CASSFPRLVSQETQYF
clone_size: .; d_call: TRBD2; v_call: TRBV3-1/TRBV3-2; j_call: TRBJ2-1; cdr3_nt: TGTGCCAGCAGCCTTCTTCGTAGCGGGAGATTGTATGAGCAGTTCTTC; cdr3_aa: CASSLLRSGRLYEQFF
clone_size: .; d_call: TRBD2; v_call: TRBV19; j_call: TRBJ2-1; cdr3_nt: TGTGCCAGTAGTCTCCCCCTAGCGGGGGACTACTACAATGAGCAGTTCTTC; cdr3_aa: CASSLPLAGDYYNEQFF
clone_size: .; d_call: TRBD1; v_call: TRBV7-9; j_call: TRBJ2-7; cdr3_nt: TGTGCCAGCAGCCTCCGACAGGGTTCCTACGAGCAGTACTTC; cdr3_aa: CASSLRQGSYEQYF
clone_size: .; d_call: TRBD1; v_call: TRBV7-3; j_call: TRBJ1-1; cdr3_nt: TGTGCCAGCAGCGTAAGGGGGCCCGACACTGAAGCTTTCTTT; cdr3_aa: CASSVRGPDTEAFF
clone_size: .; d_call: .; v_call: TRBV28; j_call: TRBJ2-1; cdr3_nt: TGTGCCAGCAGTTATGGGGGAGGCTCCTACAATGAGCAGTTCTTC; cdr3_aa: CASSYGGGSYNEQFF
clone_size: few; d_call: TRBD2; v_call: TRBV5-1; j_call: TRBJ2-2; cdr3_nt: TGCGCCAGCAGCCCTAGCGGGGTGGCGTCCGGGGAGCTGTTTTTT; cdr3_aa: CASSPSGVASGELFF
clone_size: .; d_call: TRBD2; v_call: TRBV11-2; j_call: TRBJ2-7; cdr3_nt: TGTGCCAGCCGTTCCCCCGGGAGGGGGGGAGAGCAGTACTTC; cdr3_aa: CASRSPGRGGEQYF
clone_size: .; d_call: .; v_call: TRBV29-1; j_call: TRBJ1-2; cdr3_nt: TGCAGCGTCGTCGTGCAGACTAACTATGGCTACACCTTC; cdr3_aa: CSVVVQTNYGYTF
clone_size: .; d_call: TRBD1; v_call: TRBV7-3; j_call: TRBJ2-5; cdr3_nt: TGTGCCAGCAGCCCGACCGGGACAGGAGAAACCCAGTACTTC; cdr3_aa: CASSPTGTGETQYF
clone_size: .; d_call: TRBD1; v_call: TRBV6-2/TRBV6-3; j_call: TRBJ2-7; cdr3_nt: TGTGCCAGCAGTCGACGCCGACAGGGCACCTACGAGCAGTACTTC; cdr3_aa: CASSRRRQGTYEQYF
clone_size: .; d_call: .; v_call: TRBV6-1; j_call: TRBJ2-3; cdr3_nt: TGTGCCAGCAGTGAAATTTCAGGCCCTAGCACAGATACGCAGTATTTT; cdr3_aa: CASSEISGPSTDTQYF
clone_size: .; d_call: TRBD1; v_call: TRBV2; j_call: TRBJ2-2; cdr3_nt: TGTGCCAGCAGTGAGAGGGGGCTTAGCACCGGGGAGCTGTTTTTT; cdr3_aa: CASSERGLSTGELFF
clone_size: .; d_call: TRBD1; v_call: TRBV18; j_call: TRBJ2-2; cdr3_nt: TGTGCCAGCTCACCACGACAGGGCATGTACACCGGGGAGCTGTTTTTT; cdr3_aa: CASSPRQGMYTGELFF
clone_size: .; d_call: TRBD2; v_call: TRBV19; j_call: TRBJ2-3; cdr3_nt: TGTGCCAGTAGTATTCCGGGAGGGCCAGCAGATACGCAGTATTTT; cdr3_aa: CASSIPGGPADTQYF
clone_size: .; d_call: .; v_call: TRBV3-1/TRBV3-2; j_call: TRBJ2-5; cdr3_nt: TGTGCCAGCAGCCAAGCAGCGGAACAAGAGACCCAGTACTTC; cdr3_aa: CASSQAAEQETQYF
clone_size: .; d_call: .; v_call: TRBV30; j_call: TRBJ2-3; cdr3_nt: TGTGCCTGGAGTCATCTAGCCCTTCAGCGGAGCACAGATACGCAGTATTTT; cdr3_aa: CAWSHLALQRSTDTQYF
clone_size: .; d_call: .; v_call: TRBV9; j_call: TRBJ1-5; cdr3_nt: TGTGCCAGCAGCCCCCTCTACGATGGGCCCCAGCATTTT; cdr3_aa: CASSPLYDGPQHF
clone_size: once; d_call: .; v_call: TRBV3-1/TRBV3-2; j_call: TRBJ2-3; cdr3_nt: TGTGCCAGCAGCCAAGATGGTTCCACAGATACGCAGTATTTT; cdr3_aa: CASSQDGSTDTQYF
clone_size: .; d_call: TRBD2; v_call: TRBV19; j_call: TRBJ2-1; cdr3_nt: TGTGCCAGTACCCGCGGGGGGGACTTGCATTACAATGAGCAGTTCTTC; cdr3_aa: CASTRGGDLHYNEQFF
clone_size: .; d_call: TRBD1; v_call: TRBV5-1; j_call: TRBJ2-7; cdr3_nt: TGCGCCAGCAGCTTGGGGGACAGTTGGAGCTCCTACGAGCAGTACTTC; cdr3_aa: CASSLGDSWSSYEQYF
clone_size: .; d_call: .; v_call: TRBV5-4; j_call: TRBJ2-3; cdr3_nt: TGTGCCAGCAGCTTTGGGGTAAATACGCAGTATTTT; cdr3_aa: CASSFGVNTQYF
clone_size: .; d_call: .; v_call: TRBV5-4; j_call: TRBJ2-7; cdr3_nt: TGTGCCAGCAGCTTGCCCCAGGGTTCAGGCTACGAGCAGTACTTC; cdr3_aa: CASSLPQGSGYEQYF
clone_size: .; d_call: TRBD1; v_call: TRBV5-8; j_call: TRBJ1-5; cdr3_nt: TGTGCCAGCAGCTTCGGACAGGCCTTAGGGACCCAGCATTTT; cdr3_aa: CASSFGQALGTQHF
clone_size: .; d_call: .; v_call: TRBV11-2; j_call: TRBJ2-3; cdr3_nt: TGTGCCAGCAGCTCACCAGCGGCCCACTCAGATACGCAGTATTTT; cdr3_aa: CASSSPAAHSDTQYF
clone_size: .; d_call: TRBD2; v_call: TRBV5-4; j_call: TRBJ2-6; cdr3_nt: TGTGCCAGCAGCCGCTCGGGGGGTGCTGGGGCCAACGTCCTGACTTTC; cdr3_aa: CASSRSGGAGANVLTF
clone_size: .; d_call: .; v_call: TRBV6-2/TRBV6-3; j_call: TRBJ2-7; cdr3_nt: TGTGCCAGCAGTCCCCAAACAGGGCCAGTCTACGAGCAGTACTTC; cdr3_aa: CASSPQTGPVYEQYF
clone_size: .; d_call: TRBD2; v_call: TRBV25-1; j_call: TRBJ2-7; cdr3_nt: TGTGCCAGCAGTGAATCGCGACCCGGGACTAGCGCCTACGAGCAGTACTTC; cdr3_aa: CASSESRPGTSAYEQYF
clone_size: .; d_call: TRBD1; v_call: TRBV7-9; j_call: TRBJ2-2; cdr3_nt: TGTGCCAGCAGGCCCGGGACAGAGGCGAACACCGGGGAGCTGTTTTTT; cdr3_aa: CASRPGTEANTGELFF
clone_size: .; d_call: TRBD1; v_call: TRBV14; j_call: TRBJ2-7; cdr3_nt: TGTGCCAGCAGCCCCCAGGGACAGGGTATCTACGAGCAGTACTTC; cdr3_aa: CASSPQGQGIYEQYF
clone_size: .; d_call: .; v_call: TRBV19; j_call: TRBJ1-2; cdr3_nt: TGTGCCAGTAGTATGAAGGGGGGCTATGGCTACACCTTC; cdr3_aa: CASSMKGGYGYTF
clone_size: once; d_call: TRBD2; v_call: TRBV5-5; j_call: TRBJ2-7; cdr3_nt: TGTGCCAGCAGCTTGCGCAGCGGGAGTAACGAGCAGTACTTC; cdr3_aa: CASSLRSGSNEQYF
clone_size: .; d_call: TRBD1; v_call: TRBV10-3; j_call: TRBJ2-2; cdr3_nt: TGTGCCATCAGTGCTAAGGGGGCAACCGGGGAGCTGTTTTTT; cdr3_aa: CAISAKGATGELFF
clone_size: .; d_call: TRBD1; v_call: TRBV27; j_call: TRBJ2-7; cdr3_nt: TGTGCCAGCAGTCTACAGGGGGGACCCTACGAGCAGTACTTC; cdr3_aa: CASSLQGGPYEQYF
clone_size: once; d_call: TRBD1; v_call: TRBV5-6; j_call: TRBJ2-5; cdr3_nt: TGTGCCAGCAGCTTGGTACAGGGGCCCCAAGAGACCCAGTACTTC; cdr3_aa: CASSLVQGPQETQYF
clone_size: .; d_call: .; v_call: TRBV27; j_call: TRBJ2-1; cdr3_nt: TGTGCCAGCAGTCCAATTAGCGCAGGAAGCTCCTACAATGAGCAGTTCTTC; cdr3_aa: CASSPISAGSSYNEQFF
clone_size: .; d_call: TRBD1; v_call: TRBV19; j_call: TRBJ2-1; cdr3_nt: TGTGCCAGTAGTCGGAGGACAGGGGGGCATGAGCAGTTCTTC; cdr3_aa: CASSRRTGGHEQFF
clone_size: .; d_call: .; v_call: TRBV9; j_call: TRBJ2-3; cdr3_nt: TGTGCCAGCAGCCAGAATTCAGGGTCGGGTGGTACGCAGTATTTT; cdr3_aa: CASSQNSGSGGTQYF
clone_size: few; d_call: TRBD1; v_call: TRBV7-9; j_call: TRBJ1-2; cdr3_nt: TGTGCCAGCAGCCCCCCGGGACAGGATGAGAACTATGGCTACACCTTC; cdr3_aa: CASSPPGQDENYGYTF
clone_size: once; d_call: .; v_call: TRBV27; j_call: TRBJ2-2; cdr3_nt: TGTGCCAGCAGGGGCAGGGGTTTCGGGGACACCGGGGAGCTGTTTTTT; cdr3_aa: CASRGRGFGDTGELFF
clone_size: .; d_call: TRBD1; v_call: TRBV4-2; j_call: TRBJ2-7; cdr3_nt: TGTGCCAGCAGCCGCGGACAGGGGGCCTACGAGCAGTACTTC; cdr3_aa: CASSRGQGAYEQYF
clone_size: .; d_call: .; v_call: TRBV11-2; j_call: TRBJ1-3; cdr3_nt: TGTGCCAGCAGCTTAGTCCCGAGGCCCCTTGGAAACACCATATATTTT; cdr3_aa: CASSLVPRPLGNTIYF
clone_size: few; d_call: TRBD1; v_call: TRBV5-5; j_call: TRBJ1-2; cdr3_nt: TGTGCCAGCAGCTTGGGACAGGGCCAAATCGAGAAGTGGTACACCTTC; cdr3_aa: CASSLGQGQIEKWYTF
clone_size: .; d_call: .; v_call: TRBV27; j_call: TRBJ2-3; cdr3_nt: TGTGCCAGCAGTTGGGGCTCTAGCACAGATACGCAGTATTTT; cdr3_aa: CASSWGSSTDTQYF
clone_size: .; d_call: TRBD1; v_call: TRBV30; j_call: TRBJ1-2; cdr3_nt: TGTGCCTGGGGAGGGACAGGGAGCGGCTACACCTTC; cdr3_aa: CAWGGTGSGYTF
clone_size: .; d_call: TRBD1; v_call: TRBV5-6; j_call: TRBJ1-4; cdr3_nt: TGTGCCAGCAGCTATGACCCGGGACAGGGTGGCGAAAAACTGTTTTTT; cdr3_aa: CASSYDPGQGGEKLFF
clone_size: .; d_call: .; v_call: TRBV6-2/TRBV6-3; j_call: TRBJ2-5; cdr3_nt: TGTGCCAGCAGTCCCCGGCTGTTTGTCGGTGAGACCCAGTACTTC; cdr3_aa: CASSPRLFVGETQYF
clone_size: .; d_call: TRBD2; v_call: TRBV6-2/TRBV6-3; j_call: TRBJ2-1; cdr3_nt: TGTGCCAGCAGTTACTCGCCTAGCGGATACAATGAGCAGTTCTTC; cdr3_aa: CASSYSPSGYNEQFF
clone_size: .; d_call: .; v_call: TRBV27; j_call: TRBJ2-5; cdr3_nt: TGTGCCAGCAGTTTATCGATAACAGCCCAAGAGACCCAGTACTTC; cdr3_aa: CASSLSITAQETQYF
clone_size: .; d_call: .; v_call: TRBV20-1; j_call: TRBJ1-6; cdr3_nt: TGCAGTGCTAGTTTATCCTATAATTCACCCCTCCACTTT; cdr3_aa: CSASLSYNSPLHF
clone_size: .; d_call: .; v_call: TRBV28; j_call: TRBJ2-7; cdr3_nt: TGTGCCAGCAGTCGAAACTACGAGCAGTACTTC; cdr3_aa: CASSRNYEQYF
clone_size: .; d_call: .; v_call: TRBV4-2; j_call: TRBJ1-3; cdr3_nt: TGTGCCAGCAGCCAAGAACAGAACTCTGGAAACACCATATATTTT; cdr3_aa: CASSQEQNSGNTIYF